This TCR beta chain was profiled in a study of a mutant IDH1 vaccine in newly diagnosed glioma. Overall study: The vaccination schedule gave patients eight doses in weeks 1, 3, 5, 7, 11, 15, 19 and 23.

Time point reported: week 23, last vaccination. It was 300 ug of mutant IDH1 20-mer peptide that made up each vaccine dose, given with topical imiquimod. Per the germline V gene, CDR1 is SGHDT and CDR2 is YYEEEE. V was trimmed by 5 bases and J by 6 bases, leaving 12 bases between them. The CDR3 is 12 amino acids. In the case of this clone: Its antigen is currently unknown.

The protocol was immunoSEQ multiplex PCR, while the TCRdb copy is restricted to in-frame clones and leaves out a portion. The sample yields roughly 30,000 clones, 82% seen once. The receptor comes from a woman aged 25 to 39 with glioma. This chain uses TRBV5-6 with TRBJ2-7; D uncertain. The sample was PBMCs, taken from a glioma patient whose treatment included an IDH1 peptide vaccine. CDR3 residues: CASRRRVGEQYF. The CDR3 DNA is TGTGCCAGCAGGAGGCGCGTTGGCGAGCAGTACTTC.